This section outlines one T cell receptor (beta chain) sequence together with its context. The antigen is not known. This specimen comes from a study of response to subunit inactivated influenza vaccine. Study results and limitations: It was the authors' suggestion that each seasonal influenza vaccination recruits few new T cells.

TCRdb redid the calling of the RT-PCR reads with MiXCR, one entry per CDR3 protein. The sample carries roughly 760,000 distinct CDR3 sequences, over 20% recorded once. V was trimmed by 1 base and J by 0 bases, leaving 9 bases between them. Germline CDR1 is DFQATT and CDR2 is SNEGSKA (reference sequence). This CDR3 contains 14 residues. The rearrangement uses TRBV20-1 and TRBJ1-2; D not resolved. Sample: PBMCs from blood, taken more than 4 days after vaccination. The origin of this receptor is a man aged 50-59 years who received an inactivated influenza vaccine. CDR3 protein: CSARGGSPNYGYTF. The CDR3 DNA is TGCAGTGCTAGAGGTGGCAGTCCTAACTATGGCTACACCTTC.